This record covers a single TCR beta chain. Its antigen is unknown. A junction end diverges from the germline sequence, so it may reflect a read error. The sample is drawn from a study of regulatory T cells in long-lasting Graves disease (dated by TCRdb to the early 2020s). As for the study more broadly: Persistent Graves' disease meant more than 5 years of antithyroid drug treatment with TSH receptor autoantibodies that stayed positive. The study was conducted in China and was registered as a clinical trial. In the clinical cohort, patients with persistent Graves' disease had used antithyroid drugs for an average of about 9.3 years. This study used TCR sequencing and RNA sequencing of peripheral blood to compare persistent Graves' disease patients against newly diagnosed Graves' disease patients. A total of around 35 samples underwent TCR sequencing, from 13 patients with persistent Graves' disease and 20 or so patients with newly diagnosed Graves' disease.

This specimen's time point label, interpreted: persistent/refractory GD, antithyroid drugs over 5 years with positive TRAb. For both TCR sequencing and RNA sequencing, RNA was extracted from PBMCs in TRIzol. The diagnosis of Graves' disease was made according to American Thyroid Association guidelines. The patients came from an endocrinology department in Xi'an, China. From each patient, nine milliliters of peripheral blood was collected into an EDTA anticoagulant tube. Ficoll Paque Plus density gradient separation was used to isolate PBMCs, and no additional T cell sorting was done. An Agilent 2100 Bioanalyzer and agarose gel were used to assess RNA quality, and a NanoDrop 2000 was used to measure RNA concentration. The library was obtained by multiplex PCR. For sequencing, an Illumina HiSeq 4000 was employed. CDR3 regions were amplified by Arm-PCR with iRepertoire HTBI primers to construct TCR beta libraries. Gel purification was performed on PCR products prior to sequencing. The published analysis was carried out like this. Gene usage analysis of CDR3 amino acid clonotypes relied on the 60 to 65 TRBV and 15 or so TRBJ segments identified across samples. COPE and FqMerger were used to merge the filtered high-quality paired reads into contigs. Contigs were aligned with BLAST to IMGT TRBV, TRBD and TRBJ reference genes, and CDR3 was defined per IMGT. Any clonotype with a frequency above 0.1% was counted as a highly expanded clone. Shannon entropy was used to measure repertoire diversity, and the Gini coefficient was used to measure V-J evenness. A clonotype found in more than one individual was treated as public. TCRdb took the public reads, trimmed them with fastp at Q25, ran MiXCR for clone calling and kept in-frame beta chains. Rows with one shared CDR3 protein collapse into an entry with the most common genes and DNA. Here the V and J calls rest on TCRdb's processing, not on the authors' analysis. This sample gives 450,000 or so distinct CDR3 sequences in total; around a fifth of them show up just once. The top ten constitute 13% of the sample.

The CDR3, cysteine through phenylalanine, is 12 amino acids long. The only DNA kept is the CDR3, 36 bases in frame from the first base. From the germline V gene, CDR1 is SGHAT and CDR2 is FQNNGV. Points the paper makes about the study in general: Only peripheral blood was studied, because thyroid tissue, the primary lesion, was inaccessible. Sequencing and analysis were limited to the TCR beta chain. Preferential use of TRBV28, TRBJ1-2 and TRBJ2-5 was observed in persistent disease, whereas TRBV20-1 and TRBJ2-1 were favored in newly diagnosed disease. As a limitation, the authors acknowledged that the small sample size may reduce accuracy. A larger number of public clonotypes was shared among persistent patients (under 3,000) than among newly diagnosed patients (around 870). Persistent Graves' disease patients showed lower TCR Shannon entropy and fewer highly expanded clones than newly diagnosed patients, suggesting clonal expansion.

This TCR came from a female donor with Graves disease. The specimen was peripheral blood mononuclear cells (PBMCs), collected when the disease was refractory, from a patient treated with antithyroid drugs. The rearrangement joined TRBV11-2 to TRBJ1-1; no D gene is confidently identified. The CDR3 reads CVSNKFPYEAFF. The DNA sequence reads TGTGTCAGCAACAAATTCCCCTATGAAGCTTTCTTT.